The T cell receptor (beta chain) described here comes from a study of shared clonotypes between healthy human individuals. Study as a whole: Those who served as donors were a couple of women and a few men between the ages of 18 and 49. Study outcomes and limitations: Across subsets, estimated richness was generally greater for naive than for memory populations.

Sorted-subset replicate PCR reactions were performed with around 200 ng DNA, corresponding to roughly 30,000 T cell genomes. Produced via immunoSEQ multiplex PCR; TCRdb's table is partial and in-frame only. The sample shows some 2 million clones, 85% to 95% of them seen only once. V was pared by 5 bases and J by 8 bases, with 14 bases of the junction left unmatched. Germline V gene data show CDR1 as MNHEY and CDR2 as SMNVEV (reference sequence). This CDR3 has 18 residues. About this clone: The antigen is undetermined.

The chain has TRBV27 and TRBJ2-1, with 14 bases that match TRBD2. Sequenced input: naive CD4+ T cells sorted from blood. Subset reported: CD45RA+ positively selected. The receptor was derived from a man between 18 and 29 years old in good health. Here the CDR3 DNA reads TGTGCCAGCAGTCGCGACCCGGGACTAGCGGGAGCCGGGGATGAGCAGTTCTTC. Residues: CASSRDPGLAGAGDEQFF.